A selection of T cell receptor beta chains follows, all from one sample in a study of CD8 T cells in ankylosing spondylitis. Using its own MiXCR run on the 5' RACE reads, TCRdb lists one record per CDR3 protein. Among 230,000 or so distinct CDR3 sequences, over 15% were seen once, and the ten largest hold around 33%. Sequencing was done on a sample of blood, either unsorted or a sorted T cell fraction (not recorded which). The source of these receptors is a male donor with ankylosing spondylitis or in good health (not recorded which). Each CDR3 is given with its conserved first and last residue. D genes are given only for firm matches. Size is omitted from some rows. Given values are once, few, many or a class for expanded clones.

TRBJ2-1,few,TRBV4-2,NA,TGTGCCAGCAGCCACCCATATGGTGAGCAGTTCTTC,CASSHPYGEQFF
TRBJ2-7,once,TRBV2,NA,TGTGCCAGCAGGGACCCCACAGACGACGAGCAGTACTTC,CASRDPTDDEQYF
TRBJ2-7,few,TRBV29-1,TRBD2,TGCAGCGCTTTACTAGCGGCCGCCGGAGAGCAGTACTTC,CSALLAAAGEQYF
TRBJ2-2,NA,TRBV10-3,NA,TGTGCCATCAGTGAGTTCGGACACCAGGGTGGCAACACCGGGGAGCTGTTTTTT,CAISEFGHQGGNTGELFF
TRBJ1-1,few,TRBV6-1,NA,TGTGCCAGCAGTCCAGGACCGGGGGCTGAAGCTTTCTTT,CASSPGPGAEAFF
TRBJ1-5,NA,TRBV27,NA,TGTGCCAGCAAAGTCCACGGCTATAGCAATCAGCCCCAGCATTTT,CASKVHGYSNQPQHF
TRBJ1-2,NA,TRBV20-1,NA,TGCAGTGCTAGAGAGGCAGGGAACTATGGCTACACCTTC,CSAREAGNYGYTF
TRBJ2-7,many,TRBV4-1,NA,TGCGCCAGCAGCCAAGGTGGCATAGGCTCCTACGAGCAGTACTTC,CASSQGGIGSYEQYF
TRBJ2-3,NA,TRBV5-1,NA,TGCGCCTGTTACCGGGACAACACAGATACGCAGTATTTT,CACYRDNTDTQYF
TRBJ1-1,NA,TRBV27,TRBD1,TGTGCCAGCAGACCAACAGGGGGCTTGGCTGAAGCTTTCTTT,CASRPTGGLAEAFF
TRBJ2-5,NA,TRBV5-1,NA,TGCGCCAGCAGCGGGGACTTCCGTGAGAAGACCCAGTACTTC,CASSGDFREKTQYF
TRBJ1-3,NA,TRBV6-1,NA,TGTGCCAGCAGAGGGTCCCTAGGAACTCCCTCTGGAAACACCATATATTTT,CASRGSLGTPSGNTIYF
TRBJ2-5,many,TRBV29-1,NA,TGCAGCGTTGGTCCGGGCGGGAACGAAGAGACCCAGTACTTC,CSVGPGGNEETQYF
TRBJ2-7,many,TRBV20-1,NA,TGCAGTGCTAGTCAAAACTACGAGCAGTACTTC,CSASQNYEQYF
TRBJ2-2,NA,TRBV6-2/TRBV6-3,NA,TGTGCCAGCAGTTACTCAACATGGGGACCCGGGGAGCTGTTTTTT,CASSYSTWGPGELFF